This is a list of T cell receptor beta chains from one sample in a study of control samples from healthy donors and cancer patients. Only in-frame clones appear in the TCRdb table, and some are missing; sequencing was by immunoSEQ multiplex PCR. The sample lists around 84,000 clones, about nine tenths seen once, with approximately 14% in the top ten. Sequencing input: blood. These receptors all come from a young man in good health. Each CDR3 is given with its conserved first and last residue. Each record gives: J gene, D gene, V gene, CDR3 protein. D genes are given only for firm matches.

TRBJ1-2 TRBD1 TRBV2 CASSERGTGNGEGYTF
TRBJ1-5 NA TRBV30 CAWSGTYSNQPQHF
TRBJ2-3 TRBD2 TRBV5-1 CASSFGLAGGPEGTQYF
TRBJ2-3 NA TRBV5-6 CASSFGRNTDTQYF
TRBJ2-2 TRBD1 TRBV6-6 CASSPGQGTGELFF
TRBJ1-1 TRBD1 TRBV28 CASSGVRSGGENTEAFF
TRBJ2-5 TRBD2 TRBV10-3 CAISAGTSGGKQETQYF
TRBJ2-2 NA TRBV7-2 CASSADRRNTGELFF
TRBJ2-7 NA TRBV13 CASSLRGFDEQYF
TRBJ2-1 TRBD2 TRBV5-1 CASSLVPGLEFGEQFF
TRBJ1-3 NA TRBV18 CASSPMGQAGNTIYF
TRBJ1-6 TRBD1 TRBV14 CASSQTQGYSPLHF
TRBJ2-5 NA TRBV18 CASSPRGETQYF
TRBJ1-1 TRBD1 TRBV28 CASSFLDRDMNTEAFF
TRBJ1-5 TRBD1 TRBV11-2 CASSLGQGSNQPQHF
TRBJ2-1 NA TRBV2 CASRGALEQFF
TRBJ2-7 NA TRBV29-1 CSVEAEGTTHYEQYF
TRBJ2-7 TRBD1 TRBV10-1 CASSPRGQGTYEQYF
TRBJ2-7 NA TRBV7-2 CASSLVGGEAYEQYF
TRBJ2-3 TRBD2 TRBV19 CASSRWTSGRDTQYF
TRBJ2-5 TRBD2 TRBV19 CASSDGSGRGETQYF
TRBJ1-5 NA TRBV6-5 CASSPGGTQPQHF
TRBJ2-2 NA TRBV5-3 CVKLKRGRKNTGELFF
TRBJ2-1 NA TRBV15 CATSRGDLNNEQFF
TRBJ2-3 NA TRBV9 CASSTATGGTDTQYF
TRBJ1-5 NA TRBV6-2/TRBV6-3 CASSQQGPYSNQPQHF
TRBJ1-2 NA TRBV7-9 CASSLVQGRGYTF
TRBJ1-6 NA TRBV6-5 CAVEGNSPLHF
TRBJ1-5 TRBD1 TRBV19 CASSITSPWTGGNQPQHF
TRBJ1-5 TRBD1 TRBV4-1 CASSHPSTGMKQPQHF
TRBJ1-2 NA TRBV12-3/TRBV12-4 CASSLRGFGYTF
TRBJ2-2 NA TRBV2 CASKDLAGGYSGELFF
TRBJ1-5 NA TRBV2 CASKKRGSENQPQHF
TRBJ1-5 TRBD1 TRBV28 CASTGTGGGNQPQHF
TRBJ2-1 NA TRBV7-2 CASSLTGTTYNEQFF
TRBJ1-5 NA TRBV2 CASSEGGHQPQHF
TRBJ2-1 TRBD2 TRBV9 CASSSWTSGGANEQFF
TRBJ2-5 NA TRBV5-1 CASSLAPAEETQYF
TRBJ1-2 NA TRBV18 CASSPPSIQGSYGYTF
TRBJ2-2 NA TRBV24-1 CATADRRKTGELFF
TRBJ1-2 NA TRBV10-3 CAISESTPGRYTF
TRBJ1-1 NA TRBV14 CASRRMNTEAFF
TRBJ1-1 TRBD1 TRBV25-1 CASADSGQMNTEAFF
TRBJ2-1 NA TRBV7-3 CASSLNGGPSNEQFF
TRBJ2-5 TRBD1 TRBV5-8 CASSLWGQGETQYF
TRBJ2-1 NA TRBV5-3 CARSLARGTTYNEQFF
TRBJ2-6 NA TRBV5-4 CASSPDGSGANVLTF
TRBJ1-6 NA TRBV27 CASSLWGGLDSPLHF
TRBJ1-1 NA TRBV19 CASSISGDTEAFF
TRBJ2-7 NA TRBV3-1/TRBV3-2 CASTYGTRAEQYF
TRBJ1-1 NA TRBV4-2 CASSQAGATEAFF
TRBJ2-7 NA TRBV10-2 CASSARTVGPVYEQYF
TRBJ2-7 NA TRBV6-2/TRBV6-3 CASSYPSNEQYF
TRBJ1-6 NA TRBV3-1/TRBV3-2 CASSQDNSPLHF
TRBJ1-1 NA TRBV12-3/TRBV12-4 CASSLGGGTEAFF